This TCR beta chain was sequenced during a study of cytomegalovirus exposure and HLA in healthy donors (dated by TCRdb to about 2017). General notes on the study: The approximately 710 repertoires of the first cohort and the 95 to 150 validation repertoires were produced on the same platform, according to a later analysis. High-throughput TCR immunosequencing, statistical association of individual TCRs with disease status, and machine learning were combined to predict cytomegalovirus infection status. Besides the first cohort of roughly 660 subjects, a separate validation cohort made up of some 110 different subjects was used. The study aimed to test whether signatures of past pathogen exposure could be identified by cataloging public T cell receptors. Results the study describes overall, beyond this receptor: Most TCR sequences were observed very rarely across donors, whereas some public TCRs were present in many individuals. A few of the identified cytomegalovirus-associated TCR beta chains were confirmed in vitro to be specific for cytomegalovirus antigens. The study listed 164 TCR beta chains as associated with cytomegalovirus. The validation cohort had no HLA typing available for a later analysis, so co-occurrence within that cohort was assessed over all 110 or so repertoires. The classifier was reported to diagnose cytomegalovirus status with high specificity and sensitivity in both the original cohort and the validation cohort. The authors suggested that the approach could potentially be generalized to other disease states and immunological phenotypes. In a later analysis, TCRs clustered in the first cohort were found to also tend to co-occur in the 120 validation repertoires, with 85% to 95% of cluster scores above 0.

The donors were included in the validation cohort of approximately 130 subjects, a group kept apart from the roughly 700-subject first cohort. Libraries were built with the immunoSEQ multiplex PCR assay. The original methods were these. A statistical classification framework was built for diagnosing cytomegalovirus status from the catalog of TCR beta chain sequences. The table comes from immuneACCESS by way of TCRdb, which keeps in-frame sequences with V and J called. Part of the clones is missing from these tables; in studies checked, under half for an unresolved V gene and the rest for unknown reasons. The V and J calls and the clone size are those of that table, but D and trimming were determined from the DNA. Within this sample are about 140,000 clones, with 84% of them counted one time only. Jointly, the top ten make up around 1.4% of the sample. Here V drops 3 bases and J drops 4 bases, and the junction holds 6 bases not matched to any gene. The CDR3, cysteine through phenylalanine, is 17 amino acids long. Left in the record is the CDR3 DNA by itself, 51 bases read in frame from the first base. Based on the germline V gene, the CDR1 and CDR2 sequences are SGHRS and YFSETQ.

To note about this clone: The target of this receptor is not known. Within one base of it there is no much larger clone, and no base qualities were kept.

The receptor chain draws on TRBV5-1 and TRBJ2-2; 13 bases in the middle match TRBD2. Sequencing was performed on PBMCs. The TCR sequence derives from a young woman in good health and CMV-seronegative. The CDR3 corresponds to CASSSTSGGASTGELFF. The nucleotide sequence reads TGCGCCAGCAGCTCCACTAGCGGGGGGGCCAGCACCGGGGAGCTGTTTTTT. Outside the CDR3, residues come from the reference TRBV5-1 and TRBJ2-2 proteins, so the full variable domain is: KAGVTQTPRYLIKTRGQQVTLSCSPISGHRSVSWYQQTPGQGLQFLFEYFSETQRNKGNFPGRFSGRQFSNSRSEMNVSTLELGDSALYLCASSSTSGGASTGELFFGEGSRLTVL.